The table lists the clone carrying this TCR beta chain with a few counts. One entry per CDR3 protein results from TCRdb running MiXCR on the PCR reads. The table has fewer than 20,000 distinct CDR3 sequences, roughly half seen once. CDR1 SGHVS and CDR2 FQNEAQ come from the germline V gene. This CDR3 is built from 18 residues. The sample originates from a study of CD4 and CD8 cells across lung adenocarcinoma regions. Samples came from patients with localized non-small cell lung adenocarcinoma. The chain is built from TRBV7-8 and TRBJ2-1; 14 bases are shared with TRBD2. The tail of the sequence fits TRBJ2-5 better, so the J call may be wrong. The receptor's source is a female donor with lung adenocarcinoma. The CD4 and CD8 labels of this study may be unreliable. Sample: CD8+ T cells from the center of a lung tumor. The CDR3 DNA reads TGTGCCAGCAGCTCGGGCGGGACTAGCGGGAGCGTTGGGGAGACCCAGTACTTC. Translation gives CASSSGGTSGSVGETQYF.